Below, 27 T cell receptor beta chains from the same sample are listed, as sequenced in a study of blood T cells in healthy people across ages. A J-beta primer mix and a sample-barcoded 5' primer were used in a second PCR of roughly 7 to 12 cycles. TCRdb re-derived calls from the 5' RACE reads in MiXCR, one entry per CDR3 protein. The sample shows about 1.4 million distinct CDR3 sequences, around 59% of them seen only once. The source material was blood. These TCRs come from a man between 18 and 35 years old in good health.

CDR3 in amino acids: CASSPVWGAGYEQYF. The CDR3 coding sequence is TGCGCCAGCAGCCCGGTCTGGGGGGCGGGCTACGAGCAGTACTTC. The chain couples TRBV4-1 to TRBJ2-7; D may be TRBD1 or TRBD2 (6 bases each). V was cut by 4 bases and J by 3 bases, with 16 bases left in between. This CDR3 contains 15 residues. Germline-derived CDR1 and CDR2 are MGHRA and YSYEKL.

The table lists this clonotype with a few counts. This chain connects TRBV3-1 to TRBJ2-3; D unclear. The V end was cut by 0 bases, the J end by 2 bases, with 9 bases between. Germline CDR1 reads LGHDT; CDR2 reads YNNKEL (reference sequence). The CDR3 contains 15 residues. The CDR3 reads CASSQDRHSTDTQYF. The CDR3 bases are TGTGCCAGCAGCCAAGACCGCCATTCCACAGATACGCAGTATTTT.

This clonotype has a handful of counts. CDR3 amino acids: CSAATGGINQPQHF. The CDR3 bases are TGCAGCGCCGCGACAGGGGGCATCAATCAGCCCCAGCATTTT. V usage is TRBV29-1 and J usage is TRBJ1-5; 10 bases align to TRBD1. CDR1 and CDR2 (germline): SQVTM, ANQGSEA. The CDR3 has 14 amino acids. After removal of 7 bases from V and 3 bases from J, the junction contained 6 bases not matched to a gene.

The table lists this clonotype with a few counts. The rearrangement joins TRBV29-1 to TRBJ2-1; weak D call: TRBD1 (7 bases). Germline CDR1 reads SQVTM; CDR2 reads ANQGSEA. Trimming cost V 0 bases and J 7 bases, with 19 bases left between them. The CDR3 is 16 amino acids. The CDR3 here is CSVEDSRGATGNEQFF. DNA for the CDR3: TGCAGCGTTGAAGACTCCAGGGGGGCGACGGGGAATGAGCAGTTCTTC.

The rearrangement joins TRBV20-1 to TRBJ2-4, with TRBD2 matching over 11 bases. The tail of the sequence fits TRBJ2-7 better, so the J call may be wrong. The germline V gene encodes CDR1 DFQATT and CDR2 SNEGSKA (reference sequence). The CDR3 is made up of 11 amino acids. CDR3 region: CSAGLAGEQYF. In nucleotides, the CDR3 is TGCAGTGCTGGACTAGCGGGCGAGCAGTACTTC.

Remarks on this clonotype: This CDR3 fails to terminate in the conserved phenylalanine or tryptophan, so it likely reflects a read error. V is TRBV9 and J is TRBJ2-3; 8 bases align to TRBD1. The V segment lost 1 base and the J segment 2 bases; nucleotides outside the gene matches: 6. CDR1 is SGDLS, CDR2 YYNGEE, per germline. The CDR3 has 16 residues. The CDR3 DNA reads TGTGCCAGCAGCGTATCCACAGGGGGTTACACAGATACGCAGTATTTG. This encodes CASSVSTGGYTDTQYL.

CDR3 in amino acids: CSAREGYYGYTF. As DNA, the CDR3 is TGCAGTGCTAGAGAGGGGTACTATGGCTACACCTTC. The rearrangement links TRBV20-1 to TRBJ1-2, with D unresolved. The V gene's germline CDR1 is DFQATT and CDR2 SNEGSKA (reference sequence). The V and J ends lost 0 bases and 3 bases respectively, with 5 bases between them. This CDR3 comprises 12 residues.

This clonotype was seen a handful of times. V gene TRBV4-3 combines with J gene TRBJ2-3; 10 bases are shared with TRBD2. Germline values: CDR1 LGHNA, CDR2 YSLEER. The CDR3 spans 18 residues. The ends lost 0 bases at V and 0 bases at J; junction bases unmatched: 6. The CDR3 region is CASSQDASGGYSTDTQYF. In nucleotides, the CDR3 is TGCGCCAGCAGCCAAGATGCTAGCGGGGGTTATAGCACAGATACGCAGTATTTT.

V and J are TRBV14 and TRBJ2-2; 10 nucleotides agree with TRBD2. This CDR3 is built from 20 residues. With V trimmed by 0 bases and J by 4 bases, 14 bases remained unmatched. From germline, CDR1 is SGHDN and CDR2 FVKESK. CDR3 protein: CASSQERASGGAWGTGELFF. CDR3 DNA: TGTGCCAGCAGCCAAGAACGGGCTAGCGGGGGTGCATGGGGCACCGGGGAGCTGTTTTTT.

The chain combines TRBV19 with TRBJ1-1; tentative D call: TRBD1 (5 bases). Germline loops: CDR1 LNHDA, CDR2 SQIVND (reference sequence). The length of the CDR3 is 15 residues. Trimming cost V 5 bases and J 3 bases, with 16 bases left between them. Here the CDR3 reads CASSRGHNWDTEAFF. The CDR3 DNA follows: TGTGCCAGTAGTCGAGGACACAATTGGGACACTGAAGCTTTCTTT. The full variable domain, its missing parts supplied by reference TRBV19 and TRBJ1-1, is DGGITQSPKYLFRKEGQNVTLSCEQNLNHDAMYWYRQDPGQGLRLIYYSQIVNDFQKGDIAEGYSVSREKKESFPLTVTSAQKNPTAFYLCASSRGHNWDTEAFFGQGTRLTVV.

CDR3: CASRTGTGGLALQETQYF. CDR3 nucleotide sequence: TGTGCCAGCAGGACCGGGACAGGAGGACTAGCCCTCCAAGAGACCCAGTACTTC. The chain couples TRBV2 to TRBJ2-7, with D perhaps matching TRBD1 or TRBD2 (8 bases each). TRBJ2-5 explains the end of the DNA better; the J call may be wrong. This CDR3 contains 18 residues. Germline CDR1 SNHLY, CDR2 FYNNEI.

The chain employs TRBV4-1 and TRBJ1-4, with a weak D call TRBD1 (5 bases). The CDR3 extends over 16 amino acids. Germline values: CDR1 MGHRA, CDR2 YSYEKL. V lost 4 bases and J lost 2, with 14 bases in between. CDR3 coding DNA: TGCGCCAGCAGCCCCTTTTTGGGACGTACTAATGAAAAACTGTTTTTT. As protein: CASSPFLGRTNEKLFF.

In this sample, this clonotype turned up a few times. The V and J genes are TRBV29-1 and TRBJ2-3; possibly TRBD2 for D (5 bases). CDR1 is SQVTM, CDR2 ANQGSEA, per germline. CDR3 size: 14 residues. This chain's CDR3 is CSAPREGYTDTQYF. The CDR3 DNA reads TGCAGTGCCCCCCGCGAGGGCTACACAGATACGCAGTATTTT.

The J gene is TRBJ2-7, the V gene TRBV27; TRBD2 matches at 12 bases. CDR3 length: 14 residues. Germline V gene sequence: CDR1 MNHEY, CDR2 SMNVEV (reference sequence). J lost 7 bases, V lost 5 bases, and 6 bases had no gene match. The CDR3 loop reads CASSPTSGGGEQYF. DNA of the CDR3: TGTGCCAGCAGTCCGACTAGCGGGGGTGGGGAGCAGTACTTC.

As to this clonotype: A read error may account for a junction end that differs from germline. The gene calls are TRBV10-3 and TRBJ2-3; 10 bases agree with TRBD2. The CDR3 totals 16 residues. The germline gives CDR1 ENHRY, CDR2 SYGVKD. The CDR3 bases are TGTGCCACCCATCAGGGAGCTAGCGGGAGCACGGATACGCAGTATTTT. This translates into CATHQGASGSTDTQYF.

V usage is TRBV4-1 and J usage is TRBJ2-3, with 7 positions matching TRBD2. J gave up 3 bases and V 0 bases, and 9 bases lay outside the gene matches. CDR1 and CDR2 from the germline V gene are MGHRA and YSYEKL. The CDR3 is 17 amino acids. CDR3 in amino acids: CASSQEGPPGRTDTQYF. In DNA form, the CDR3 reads TGCGCCAGCAGCCAAGAAGGCCCGCCCGGGAGGACAGATACGCAGTATTTT.

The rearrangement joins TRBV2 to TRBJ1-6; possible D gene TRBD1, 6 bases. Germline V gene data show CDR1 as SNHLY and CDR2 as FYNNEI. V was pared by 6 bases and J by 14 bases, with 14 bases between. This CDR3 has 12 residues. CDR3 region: CASRETGSALHF. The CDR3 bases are TGTGCCAGCAGGGAGACAGGTTCCGCCCTCCACTTT.

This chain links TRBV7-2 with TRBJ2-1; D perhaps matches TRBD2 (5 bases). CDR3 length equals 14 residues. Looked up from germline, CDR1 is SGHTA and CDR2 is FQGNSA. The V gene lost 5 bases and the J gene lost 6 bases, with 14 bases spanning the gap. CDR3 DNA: TGTGCCAGCAGCGACGTAACTAGTTCCAATGAGCAGTTCTTC. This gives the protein CASSDVTSSNEQFF.

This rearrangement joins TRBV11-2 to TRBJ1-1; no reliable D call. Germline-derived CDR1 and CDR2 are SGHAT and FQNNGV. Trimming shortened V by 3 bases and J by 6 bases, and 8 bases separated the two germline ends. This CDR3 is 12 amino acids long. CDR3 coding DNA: TGTGCCAGCAGCTTCAATACGGCTGAAGCTTTCTTT. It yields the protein CASSFNTAEAFF.

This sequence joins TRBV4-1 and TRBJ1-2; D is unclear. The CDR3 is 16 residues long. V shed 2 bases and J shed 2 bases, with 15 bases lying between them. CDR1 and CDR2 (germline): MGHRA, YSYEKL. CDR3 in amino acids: CASSQRWPTPNYGYTF. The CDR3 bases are TGCGCCAGCAGCCAACGGTGGCCGACCCCAAACTATGGCTACACCTTC.

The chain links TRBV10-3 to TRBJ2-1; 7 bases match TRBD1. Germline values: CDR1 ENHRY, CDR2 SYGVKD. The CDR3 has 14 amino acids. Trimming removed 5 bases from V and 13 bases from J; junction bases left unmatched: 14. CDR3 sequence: CAISPGTAQETQFF. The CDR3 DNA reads TGTGCCATCAGTCCCGGGACAGCGCAAGAGACCCAGTTCTTC.

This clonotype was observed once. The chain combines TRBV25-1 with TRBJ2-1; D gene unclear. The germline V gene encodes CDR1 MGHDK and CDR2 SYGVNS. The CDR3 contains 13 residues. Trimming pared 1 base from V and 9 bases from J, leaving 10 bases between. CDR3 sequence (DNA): TGTGCCAGCAGTGAATGGAAGTTTTGTGAGCAGTTCTTC. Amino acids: CASSEWKFCEQFF. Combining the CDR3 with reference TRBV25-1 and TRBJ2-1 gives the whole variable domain EADIYQTPRYLVIGTGKKITLECSQTMGHDKMYWYQQDPGMELHLIHYSYGVNSTEKGDLSSESTVSRIRTEHFPLTLESARPSHTSQYLCASSEWKFCEQFFGPGTRLTVL.

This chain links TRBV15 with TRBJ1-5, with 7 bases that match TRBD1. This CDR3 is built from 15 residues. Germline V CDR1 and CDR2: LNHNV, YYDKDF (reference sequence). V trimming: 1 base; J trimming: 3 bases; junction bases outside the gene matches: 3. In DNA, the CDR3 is TGTGCCACCAGCAGAGGGGACAGAGACAATCAGCCCCAGCATTTT. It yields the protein CATSRGDRDNQPQHF.

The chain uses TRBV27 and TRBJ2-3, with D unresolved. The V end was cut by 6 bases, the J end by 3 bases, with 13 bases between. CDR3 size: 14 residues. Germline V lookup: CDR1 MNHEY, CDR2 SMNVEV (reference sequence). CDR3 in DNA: TGTGCCAGCAGCCCAAGGCTGGGGACAGATACGCAGTATTTT. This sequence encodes CASSPRLGTDTQYF.

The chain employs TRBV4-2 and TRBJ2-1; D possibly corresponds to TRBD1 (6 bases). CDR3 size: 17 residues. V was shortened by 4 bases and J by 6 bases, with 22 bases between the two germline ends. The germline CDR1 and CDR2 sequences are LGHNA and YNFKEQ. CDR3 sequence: CASSPSPSGAIINEQFF. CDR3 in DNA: TGTGCCAGCAGCCCATCCCCTTCAGGGGCTATCATCAATGAGCAGTTCTTC.

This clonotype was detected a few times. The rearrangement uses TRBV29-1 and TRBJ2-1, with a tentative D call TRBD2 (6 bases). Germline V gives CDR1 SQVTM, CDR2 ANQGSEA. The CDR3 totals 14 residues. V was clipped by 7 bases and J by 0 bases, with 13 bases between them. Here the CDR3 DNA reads TGCAGCGCCGGGACTCCCGGCTCCTACAATGAGCAGTTCTTC. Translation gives CSAGTPGSYNEQFF.

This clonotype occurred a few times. This CDR3 reads CATSNTGELFF. CDR3 in DNA: TGTGCCACCTCGAACACCGGGGAGCTGTTTTTT. This chain uses TRBV6-2 or TRBV6-3 with TRBJ2-2, with no clear D. Between the trimmed V and J ends, which lost 10 bases and 0 bases, there was a span of 3 bases. CDR3 length: 11 residues. Germline lookup yields CDR1 MNHEY and CDR2 SVGEGT.